Each of the 14 T cell receptor beta chains below was sequenced from the same sample in a study of cytomegalovirus exposure and HLA in healthy donors (dated by TCRdb to 2016 to 2017). Libraries were built with the immunoSEQ multiplex PCR assay. TCRdb stores this immuneACCESS table with in-frame sequences only. Part of the clones is absent; in the studies checked, under half of the shortfall reflects unresolved V genes, and no reason is known for the rest. Here the sample has roughly 70,000 clones; 85% to 95% occur a single time. The ten largest clones add up to over 3% of the sample. Sequences were obtained from PBMCs. The receptors come from a man in his late teens or twenties in good health and CMV-seronegative.

This clone was seen only once. Written as DNA, the CDR3 is TGTGCCAGCAGTGCCAAACCGGGACAGGGAGGTTGGTACGAGCAGTACTTC. This gives the protein CASSAKPGQGGWYEQYF. This chain uses TRBV28 with TRBJ2-7, with TRBD1 matching over 9 bases. The CDR3 sequence is 17 residues long. Trimming at V came to 5 bases and at J to 4 bases, leaving 15 bases not matched to a gene. In germline, CDR1 is MDHEN, CDR2 SYDVKM.

This clone has just one count. The chain carries TRBV7-2 and TRBJ2-5, with 8 positions matching TRBD1. V dropped 5 bases and J dropped 2; count of bases not matched to a gene: 1. This CDR3 is built from 13 residues. Germline loops: CDR1 SGHTA, CDR2 FQGNSA. As DNA, the CDR3 is TGTGCCAGCAGCGGACAGGGTCAAGAGACCCAGTACTTC. Its translation is CASSGQGQETQYF. The variable domain in full, with the rest retrieved from reference TRBV7-2 and TRBJ2-5, is GAGVSQSPSNKVTEKGKDVELRCDPISGHTALYWYRQSLGQGLEFLIYFQGNSAPDKSGLPSDRFSAERTGGSVSTLTIQRTQQEDSAVYLCASSGQGQETQYFGPGTRLLVL.

V is TRBV30 and J is TRBJ2-5; D not certain. Looked up from germline, CDR1 is GTSNPN and CDR2 is SVGIG (reference sequence). The CDR3 consists of 13 residues. The ends were cut back, 0 bases at V and 5 bases at J, with 10 bases in the middle. The CDR3 region has the DNA TGTGCCTGGAGTGTACGGAGCGTGGAGACCCAGTACTTC. As protein: CAWSVRSVETQYF.

The chain combines TRBV28 with TRBJ1-5; a weak D match, TRBD1 (6 bases). Germline V CDR1 and CDR2: MDHEN, SYDVKM. CDR3 length: 14 residues. Deletions cut 9 bases from V and 3 bases from J, with 15 bases between. CDR3 sequence: CASRGGRINQPQHF. The DNA of the CDR3 is TGTGCCAGTCGGGGGGGCCGGATCAATCAGCCCCAGCATTTT.

The gene calls are TRBV29-1 and TRBJ2-1; 9 bases match TRBD1. The germline gives CDR1 SQVTM, CDR2 ANQGSEA. The CDR3 is made up of 17 amino acids. Trimming removed 2 bases from V and 7 bases from J; junction bases left unmatched: 15. The CDR3 DNA sequence: TGCAGCGTTGAAAGGGGACAGGGATGGTTGTCTGGGAATGAGCAGTTCTTC. Its translation is CSVERGQGWLSGNEQFF.

The chain carries TRBV4-1 and TRBJ2-7; no definite D call. The germline V gene has CDR1 MGHRA and CDR2 YSYEKL. The ends were cut back, 0 bases at V and 5 bases at J, with 11 bases in the middle. The length of the CDR3 is 14 residues. The CDR3 sequence: CASSQDFPGDEQYF. CDR3 sequence (DNA): TGCGCCAGCAGCCAAGACTTCCCGGGTGACGAGCAGTACTTC.

The chain employs TRBV7-6 and TRBJ2-5, with 9 bases lining up with TRBD2. Trimming cost V 5 bases and J 4 bases; bases outside gene matches: 11. CDR3 length: 16 residues. Per the germline V gene, CDR1 is SGHVS and CDR2 is FNYEAQ. CDR3 sequence reads: CASSRNSAGGPETQYF. The CDR3 region has the DNA TGTGCCAGCAGCCGGAATAGTGCGGGGGGGCCAGAGACCCAGTACTTC.

J is TRBJ1-1 and V is TRBV5-4, with 8 nucleotides matching TRBD1. After removal of 2 bases from V and 0 bases from J, the junction contained 3 bases not matched to a gene. This CDR3 has 15 amino acids. Germline V CDR1 and CDR2: SGHNT, YYREEE (reference sequence). The CDR3 DNA follows: TGTGCCAGCAGCTTCGGGACAGGTTTGAACACTGAAGCTTTCTTT. It is translated as CASSFGTGLNTEAFF. The whole variable domain, filled in from reference TRBV5-4 and TRBJ1-1, reads ETGVTQSPTHLIKTRGQQVTLRCSSQSGHNTVSWYQQALGQGPQFIFQYYREEENGRGNFPPRFSGLQFPNYSSELNVNALELDDSALYLCASSFGTGLNTEAFFGQGTRLTVV.

The J gene is TRBJ1-5, the V gene TRBV30, with D unresolved. Deletions cut 2 bases from V and 11 bases from J, with 13 bases between. The germline CDR1 and CDR2 sequences are GTSNPN and SVGIG (reference sequence). The CDR3 contains 12 residues. The CDR3 DNA follows: TGTGCCTGGAGTACCAATTACGGTGCCCAGCATTTT. Amino acid sequence: CAWSTNYGAQHF. The full variable domain, completed using reference TRBV30 and TRBJ1-5, is SQTIHQWPATLVQPVGSPLSLECTVEGTSNPNLYWYRQAAGRGLQLLFYSVGIGQISSEVPQNLSASRPQDRQFILSSKKLLLSDSGFYLCAWSTNYGAQHFGDGTRLSIL.

The genes are TRBV27 and TRBJ1-1; the D is unclear. V was cut by 5 bases and J by 4 bases, with 17 bases left in between. CDR3 length: 15 amino acids. The germline V gene has CDR1 MNHEY and CDR2 SMNVEV (reference sequence). The CDR3 DNA reads TGTGCCAGCAGTCAGGTGGCTGCCTTGGGCACTGAAGCTTTCTTT. Amino acid sequence: CASSQVAALGTEAFF.

The genes are TRBV5-1 and TRBJ2-5, with TRBD2 identical over 8 bases. Germline CDR1 SGHRS, CDR2 YFSETQ. The CDR3 contains 13 residues. Trimming took 5 bases from V and 5 from J; bases not matched to a gene: 5. Written as DNA, the CDR3 is TGCGCCAGCAGAAAACTAGCGGAGGAGACCCAGTACTTC. It translates to CASRKLAEETQYF.

J is TRBJ1-1 and V is TRBV7-2; D is undetermined. The CDR3 loop spans 11 amino acids. CDR1 SGHTA and CDR2 FQGNSA come from the germline V gene. V lost 3 bases and J lost 8, with 7 bases in between. The chain's CDR3 is CASSLGEEAFF. The CDR3 DNA sequence: TGTGCCAGCAGCTTGGGAGAAGAAGCTTTCTTT.

The chain uses TRBV2 and TRBJ2-7, with a weak D call TRBD2 (5 bases). The CDR3 is made up of 13 amino acids. The V end lost 7 bases, the J end lost 3 bases, and 13 bases lay between the germline ends. The germline gives CDR1 SNHLY, CDR2 FYNNEI. The CDR3 bases are TGTGCCAGCACTTACGGGGAAGGCTACGAGCAGTACTTC. This translates into CASTYGEGYEQYF.

The J gene is TRBJ1-2, the V gene TRBV4-1; TRBD1 matches at 7 bases. CDR1 MGHRA and CDR2 YSYEKL come from the germline V gene. CDR3 length: 14 amino acids. V trimming: 5 bases; J trimming: 4 bases; junction bases outside the gene matches: 7. The DNA of the CDR3 is TGCGCCAGCAGCTCCGGGACAGCATTCTATGGCTACACCTTC. This translates into CASSSGTAFYGYTF.